This T cell receptor (beta chain) was sequenced in a study of T cell responses to AZD1222 COVID-19 vaccine. Study conclusions and caveats: Clonal diversity may have been underestimated in mostly white British donors. After the peak T cell response, and only then, were repertoires sampled. It was only a handful of AZD1222 recipients who were seropositive at baseline.

Germline V gene lookup returns CDR1 SGHRS and CDR2 YFSETQ. With V trimmed by 1 base and J by 5 bases, 9 bases remained unmatched. This CDR3 spans 16 amino acids. About this clone itself: Its cognate antigen is unknown.

TCRdb's table, derived via immunoSEQ multiplex PCR, lists solely in-frame clones and lacks some. The repertoire holds some 150,000 clones, with 92% as singletons. Sequences were derived from peripheral blood, sampled 28 days after the second AZD1222 dose. The V call is TRBV5-1, the J call TRBJ2-5; 9 bases match TRBD2. The receptor was derived from an adult who received the AZD1222 COVID-19 vaccine. The CDR3: CASSLRALAGVETQYF. CDR3 nucleotide sequence: TGCGCCAGCAGCTTGCGTGCCTTAGCGGGAGTGGAGACCCAGTACTTC.